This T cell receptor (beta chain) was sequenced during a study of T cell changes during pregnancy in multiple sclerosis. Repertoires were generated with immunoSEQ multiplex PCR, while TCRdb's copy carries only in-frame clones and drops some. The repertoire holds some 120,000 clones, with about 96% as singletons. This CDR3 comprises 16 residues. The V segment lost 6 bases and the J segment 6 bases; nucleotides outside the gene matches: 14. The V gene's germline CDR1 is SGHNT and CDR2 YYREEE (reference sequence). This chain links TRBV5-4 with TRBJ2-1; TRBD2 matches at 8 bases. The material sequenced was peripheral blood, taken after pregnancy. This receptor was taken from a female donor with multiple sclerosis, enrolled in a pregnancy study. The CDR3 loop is CASTRGPSGFSNEQFF. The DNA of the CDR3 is TGTGCCAGCACCCGAGGGCCTAGCGGGTTTAGCAATGAGCAGTTCTTC.